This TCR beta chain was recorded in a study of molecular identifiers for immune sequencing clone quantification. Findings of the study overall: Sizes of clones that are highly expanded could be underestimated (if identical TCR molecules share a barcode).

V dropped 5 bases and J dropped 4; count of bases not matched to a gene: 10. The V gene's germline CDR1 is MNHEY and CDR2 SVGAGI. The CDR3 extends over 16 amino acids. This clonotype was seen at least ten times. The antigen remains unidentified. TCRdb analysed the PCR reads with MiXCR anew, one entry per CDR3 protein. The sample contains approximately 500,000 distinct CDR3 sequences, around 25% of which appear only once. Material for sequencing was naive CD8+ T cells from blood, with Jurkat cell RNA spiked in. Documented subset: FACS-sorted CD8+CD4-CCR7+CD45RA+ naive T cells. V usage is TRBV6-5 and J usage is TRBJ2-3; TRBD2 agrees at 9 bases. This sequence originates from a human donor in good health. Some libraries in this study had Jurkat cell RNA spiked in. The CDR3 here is CASSTLAGAPPDTQYF. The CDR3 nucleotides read TGTGCCAGCAGTACCTTAGCGGGAGCCCCGCCAGATACGCAGTATTTT.